The clone carrying this T cell receptor (beta chain) was observed many times. The antigen is unknown. The germline V gene has CDR1 SGHAT and CDR2 FQNNGV. Trimming took off 0 bases at V and 0 bases at J, with 12 bases between the two ends. This CDR3 contains 16 residues. TCRdb reanalysed the reads using MiXCR and keeps one entry per CDR3 protein. The sample consists of more than 150,000 distinct CDR3 sequences, 15% to 20% of them appearing once. The source of the sample is a study of T cell repertoires in cytomegalovirus infection. Study results and limitations: Summed frequency of shared TCR beta families picked out CMV carriers who also had the relevant HLA.

Sequenced: PBMCs. The chain is built from TRBV11-2 and TRBJ2-7; D remains ambiguous. The sequence was collected from a human donor in good health (CMV status not recorded). Some clones in this sample may be carry-over from other donors' samples. CDR3 nucleotides: TGTGCCAGCAGCTTAGATATTGGAAGGACCTCCTACGAGCAGTACTTC. Translated, it gives CASSLDIGRTSYEQYF.